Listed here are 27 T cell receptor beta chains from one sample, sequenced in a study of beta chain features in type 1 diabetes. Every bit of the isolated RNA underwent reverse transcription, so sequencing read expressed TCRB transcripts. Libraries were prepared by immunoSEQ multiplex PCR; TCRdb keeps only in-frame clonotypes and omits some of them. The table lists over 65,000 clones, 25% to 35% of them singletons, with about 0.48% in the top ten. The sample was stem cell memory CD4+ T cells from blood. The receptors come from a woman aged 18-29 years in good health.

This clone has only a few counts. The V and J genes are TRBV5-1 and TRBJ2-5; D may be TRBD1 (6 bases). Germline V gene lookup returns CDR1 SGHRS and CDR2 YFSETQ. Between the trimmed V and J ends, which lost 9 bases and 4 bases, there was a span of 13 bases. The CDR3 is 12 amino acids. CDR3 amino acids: CATADRRETQYF. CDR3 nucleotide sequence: TGCGCCACCGCCGACAGGCGAGAGACCCAGTACTTC.

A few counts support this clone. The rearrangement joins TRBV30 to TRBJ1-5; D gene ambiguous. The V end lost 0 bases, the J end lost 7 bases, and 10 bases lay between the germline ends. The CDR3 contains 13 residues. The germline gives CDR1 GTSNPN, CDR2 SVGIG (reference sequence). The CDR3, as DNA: TGTGCCTGGAGTGTACGGGGAGCCCAGCCCCAGCATTTT. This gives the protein CAWSVRGAQPQHF.

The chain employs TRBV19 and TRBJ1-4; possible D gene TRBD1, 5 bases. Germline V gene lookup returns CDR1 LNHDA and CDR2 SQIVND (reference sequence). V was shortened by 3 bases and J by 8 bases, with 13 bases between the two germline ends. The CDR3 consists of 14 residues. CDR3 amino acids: CASSMGPRTEKLFF. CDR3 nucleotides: TGTGCCAGTAGTATGGGGCCCCGGACGGAAAAACTGTTTTTT.

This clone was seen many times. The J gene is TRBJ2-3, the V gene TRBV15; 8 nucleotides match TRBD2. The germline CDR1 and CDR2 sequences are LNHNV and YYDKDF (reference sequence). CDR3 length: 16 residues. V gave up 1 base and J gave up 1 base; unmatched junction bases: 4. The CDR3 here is CATSRAGLGGTDTQYF. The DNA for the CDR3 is TGTGCCACCAGCAGAGCGGGACTAGGGGGCACAGATACGCAGTATTTT.

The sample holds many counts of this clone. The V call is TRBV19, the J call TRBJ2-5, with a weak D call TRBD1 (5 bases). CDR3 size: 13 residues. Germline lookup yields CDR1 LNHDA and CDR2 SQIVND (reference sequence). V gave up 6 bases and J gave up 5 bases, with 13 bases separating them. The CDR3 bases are TGTGCCAGTAGCGGCAGGGTAGAGGAGACCCAGTACTTC. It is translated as CASSGRVEETQYF. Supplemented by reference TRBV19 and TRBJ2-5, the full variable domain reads DGGITQSPKYLFRKEGQNVTLSCEQNLNHDAMYWYRQDPGQGLRLIYYSQIVNDFQKGDIAEGYSVSREKKESFPLTVTSAQKNPTAFYLCASSGRVEETQYFGPGTRLLVL.

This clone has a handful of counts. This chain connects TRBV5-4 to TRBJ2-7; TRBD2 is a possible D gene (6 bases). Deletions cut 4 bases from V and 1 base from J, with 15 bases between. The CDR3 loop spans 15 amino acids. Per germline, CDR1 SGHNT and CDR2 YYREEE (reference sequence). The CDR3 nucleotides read TGTGCCAGCAGCCCTCAGGGAGGACGGTCCTACGAGCAGTACTTC. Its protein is CASSPQGGRSYEQYF.

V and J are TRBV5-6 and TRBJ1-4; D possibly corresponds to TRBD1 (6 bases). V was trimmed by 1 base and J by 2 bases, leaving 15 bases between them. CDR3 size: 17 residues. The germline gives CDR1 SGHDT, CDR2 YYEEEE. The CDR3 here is CASSLLGGQVTNEKLFF. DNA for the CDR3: TGTGCCAGCAGCTTGTTGGGGGGGCAGGTCACTAATGAAAAACTGTTTTTT.

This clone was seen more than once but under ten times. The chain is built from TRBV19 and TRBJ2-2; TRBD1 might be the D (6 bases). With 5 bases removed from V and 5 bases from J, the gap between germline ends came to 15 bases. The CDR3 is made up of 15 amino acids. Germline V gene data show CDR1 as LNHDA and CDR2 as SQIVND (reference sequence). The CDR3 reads CASSPRQALTGELFF. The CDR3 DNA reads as TGTGCCAGTAGTCCCCGACAGGCTCTGACCGGGGAGCTGTTTTTT.

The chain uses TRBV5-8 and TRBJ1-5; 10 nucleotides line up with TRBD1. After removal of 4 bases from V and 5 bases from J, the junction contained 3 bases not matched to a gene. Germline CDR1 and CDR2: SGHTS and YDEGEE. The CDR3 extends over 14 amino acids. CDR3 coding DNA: TGTGCCAGCAGCGAGGGACAGGGGTATCAGCCCCAGCATTTT. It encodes CASSEGQGYQPQHF.

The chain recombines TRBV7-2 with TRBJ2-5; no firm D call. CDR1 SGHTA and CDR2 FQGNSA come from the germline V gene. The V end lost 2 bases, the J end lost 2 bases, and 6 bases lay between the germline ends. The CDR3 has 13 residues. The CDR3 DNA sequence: TGTGCCAGCAGCTTATCGGAGCAAGAGACCCAGTACTTC. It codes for CASSLSEQETQYF. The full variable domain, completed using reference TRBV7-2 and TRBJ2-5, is GAGVSQSPSNKVTEKGKDVELRCDPISGHTALYWYRQSLGQGLEFLIYFQGNSAPDKSGLPSDRFSAERTGGSVSTLTIQRTQQEDSAVYLCASSLSEQETQYFGPGTRLLVL.

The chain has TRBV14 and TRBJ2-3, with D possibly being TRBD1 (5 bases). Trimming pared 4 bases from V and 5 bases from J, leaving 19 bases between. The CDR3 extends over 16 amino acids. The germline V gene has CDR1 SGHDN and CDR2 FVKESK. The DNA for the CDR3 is TGTGCCAGCAGCCCTCGGTTCCAGGGTGGTATAGATACGCAGTATTTT. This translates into CASSPRFQGGIDTQYF.

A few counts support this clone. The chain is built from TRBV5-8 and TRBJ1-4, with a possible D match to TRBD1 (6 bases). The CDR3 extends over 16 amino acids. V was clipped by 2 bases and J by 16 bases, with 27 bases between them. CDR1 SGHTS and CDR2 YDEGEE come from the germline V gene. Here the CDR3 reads CASSLPQGTGTRAGFF. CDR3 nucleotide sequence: TGTGCCAGCAGCTTACCACAGGGAACCGGTACCCGGGCCGGGTTTTTT. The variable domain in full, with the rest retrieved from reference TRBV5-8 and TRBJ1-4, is EAGVTQSPTHLIKTRGQQATLRCSPISGHTSVYWYQQALGLGLQFLLWYDEGEERNRGNFPPRFSGRQFPNYSSELNVNALELEDSALYLCASSLPQGTGTRAGFFGSGTQLSVL.

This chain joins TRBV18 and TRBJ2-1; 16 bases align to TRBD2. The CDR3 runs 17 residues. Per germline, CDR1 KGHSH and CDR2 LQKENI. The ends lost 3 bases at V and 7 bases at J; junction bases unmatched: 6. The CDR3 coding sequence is TGTGCCAGCTCACCTCCGGGACTAGCGGGGGGGCGGAATGAGCAGTTCTTC. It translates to CASSPPGLAGGRNEQFF.

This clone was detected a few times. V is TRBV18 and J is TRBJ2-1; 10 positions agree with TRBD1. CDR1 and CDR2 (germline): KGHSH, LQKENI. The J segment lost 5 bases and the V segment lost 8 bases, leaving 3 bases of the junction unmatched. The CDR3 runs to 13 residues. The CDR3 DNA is TGTGCCAGCACAGGACAGGGGGACAATGAGCAGTTCTTC. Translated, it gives CASTGQGDNEQFF.

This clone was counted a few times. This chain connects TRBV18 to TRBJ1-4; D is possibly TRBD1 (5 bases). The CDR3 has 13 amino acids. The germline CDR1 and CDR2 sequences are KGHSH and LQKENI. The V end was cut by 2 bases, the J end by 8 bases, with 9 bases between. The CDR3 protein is CASSPGAGEKLFF. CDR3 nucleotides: TGTGCCAGCTCACCAGGGGCAGGGGAAAAACTGTTTTTT.

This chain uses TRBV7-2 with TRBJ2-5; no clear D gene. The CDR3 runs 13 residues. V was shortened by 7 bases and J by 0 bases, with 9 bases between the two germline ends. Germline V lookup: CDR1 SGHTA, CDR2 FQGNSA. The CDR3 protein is CASIRGYQETQYF. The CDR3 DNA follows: TGTGCCAGCATCCGAGGTTACCAAGAGACCCAGTACTTC. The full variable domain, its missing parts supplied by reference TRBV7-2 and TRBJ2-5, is GAGVSQSPSNKVTEKGKDVELRCDPISGHTALYWYRQSLGQGLEFLIYFQGNSAPDKSGLPSDRFSAERTGGSVSTLTIQRTQQEDSAVYLCASIRGYQETQYFGPGTRLLVL.

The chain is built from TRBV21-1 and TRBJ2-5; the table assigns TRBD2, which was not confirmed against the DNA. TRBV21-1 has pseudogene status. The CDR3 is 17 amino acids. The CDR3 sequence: CASSRLTSGGLWETQYF. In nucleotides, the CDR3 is TGTGCCAGCAGCAGATTGACTAGCGGGGGGCTTTGGGAGACCCAGTACTTC.

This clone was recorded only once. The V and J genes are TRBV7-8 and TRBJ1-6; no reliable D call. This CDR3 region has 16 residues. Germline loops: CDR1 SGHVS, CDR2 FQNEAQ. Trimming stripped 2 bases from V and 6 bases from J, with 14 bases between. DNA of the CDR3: TGTGCCAGCAGCTTACGGACTGGCGGGATTAATTCACCCCTCCACTTT. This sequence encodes CASSLRTGGINSPLHF.

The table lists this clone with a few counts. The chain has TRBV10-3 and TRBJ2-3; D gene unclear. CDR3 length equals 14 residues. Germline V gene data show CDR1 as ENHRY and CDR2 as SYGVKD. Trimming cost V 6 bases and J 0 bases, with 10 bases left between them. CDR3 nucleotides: TGTGCCATCAGGACCCAGGCAAGCACAGATACGCAGTATTTT. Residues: CAIRTQASTDTQYF.

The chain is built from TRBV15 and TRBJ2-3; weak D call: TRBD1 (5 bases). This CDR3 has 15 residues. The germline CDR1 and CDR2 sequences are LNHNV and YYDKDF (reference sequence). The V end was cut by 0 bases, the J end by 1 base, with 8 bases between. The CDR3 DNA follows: TGTGCCACCAGCAGAGAAGTGGGGCGCACAGATACGCAGTATTTT. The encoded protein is CATSREVGRTDTQYF.

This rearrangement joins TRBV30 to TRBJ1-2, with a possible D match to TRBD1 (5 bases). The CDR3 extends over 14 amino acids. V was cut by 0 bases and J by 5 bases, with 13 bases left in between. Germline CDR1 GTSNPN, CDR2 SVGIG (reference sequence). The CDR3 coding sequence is TGTGCCTGGAGTGTACAGGCGGGAGGGTATGGCTACACCTTC. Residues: CAWSVQAGGYGYTF.

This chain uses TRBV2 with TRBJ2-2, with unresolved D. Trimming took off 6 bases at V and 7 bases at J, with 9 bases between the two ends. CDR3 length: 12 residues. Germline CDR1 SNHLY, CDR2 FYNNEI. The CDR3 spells CASSPLDGELFF. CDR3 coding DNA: TGTGCCAGCAGCCCTCTAGACGGGGAGCTGTTTTTT.

The CDR3: CASSLDPGGSYGYTF. The CDR3 region has the DNA TGCGCCAGCAGCTTGGACCCAGGGGGAAGCTATGGCTACACCTTC. This chain connects TRBV5-1 to TRBJ1-2; 7 bases are a match to TRBD1. CDR1 and CDR2 (germline): SGHRS, YFSETQ. The ends lost 0 bases at V and 4 bases at J; junction bases unmatched: 6. The CDR3 spans 15 residues.

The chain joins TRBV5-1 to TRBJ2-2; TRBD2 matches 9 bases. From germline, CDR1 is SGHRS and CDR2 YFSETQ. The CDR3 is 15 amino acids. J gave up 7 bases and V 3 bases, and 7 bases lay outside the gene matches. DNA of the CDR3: TGCGCCAGCAGCTGGAGTAGCGGGAGTGTCGGGGAGCTGTTTTTT. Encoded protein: CASSWSSGSVGELFF.

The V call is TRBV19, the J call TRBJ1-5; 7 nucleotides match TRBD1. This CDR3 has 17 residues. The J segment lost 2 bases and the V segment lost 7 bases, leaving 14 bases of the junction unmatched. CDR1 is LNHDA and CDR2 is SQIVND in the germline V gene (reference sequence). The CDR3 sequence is CASKPGTAYLGNQPQHF. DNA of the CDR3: TGTGCCAGTAAACCCGGGACAGCCTATTTGGGCAATCAGCCCCAGCATTTT.

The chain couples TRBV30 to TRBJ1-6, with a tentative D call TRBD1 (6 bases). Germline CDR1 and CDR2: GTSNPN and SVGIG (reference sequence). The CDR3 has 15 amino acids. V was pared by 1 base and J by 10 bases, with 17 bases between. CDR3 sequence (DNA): TGTGCCTGGAGTGAACGGGGGCCGGGAGGCTCACCCCTCCACTTT. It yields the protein CAWSERGPGGSPLHF.

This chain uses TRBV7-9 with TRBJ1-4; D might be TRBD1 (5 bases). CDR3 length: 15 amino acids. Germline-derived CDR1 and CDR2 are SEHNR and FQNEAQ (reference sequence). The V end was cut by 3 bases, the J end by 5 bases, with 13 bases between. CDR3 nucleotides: TGTGCCAGCAGCTTCCCGTGGGGGGGAAATGAAAAACTGTTTTTT. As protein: CASSFPWGGNEKLFF.